This T cell receptor (beta chain) stems from a study of blood T cell repertoires in COVID-19. Study at large: Sources were T cells, B-cell-depleted T cells, or PBMCs; the material itself was cDNA or gDNA.

A Seattle source enrolled patients during active infection and followed them longitudinally. V was clipped by 3 bases and J by 0 bases, with 18 bases between them. CDR1 is SEHNR and CDR2 is FQNEAQ in the germline V gene (reference sequence). This CDR3 has 19 residues. Clones were sequenced by immunoSEQ multiplex PCR, and TCRdb holds only the in-frame ones, with some missing. Of about 310,000 clones in the sample, around 89% were seen once. The sample taken for sequencing was peripheral blood. The sequence was collected from a woman between 40 and 55 years old with COVID-19, enrolled during active disease. The rearrangement joins TRBV7-9 to TRBJ1-6; tentatively, D is TRBD1 (5 bases). The CDR3 coding sequence is TGTGCCAGCAGCTTTCCCCGGACACGGCGGAGCTCCTATAATTCACCCCTCCACTTT. This sequence encodes CASSFPRTRRSSYNSPLHF. Looking up the rest from reference TRBV7-9 and TRBJ1-6 gives the full variable domain: DTGVSQNPRHKITKRGQNVTFRCDPISEHNRLYWYRQTLGQGPEFLTYFQNEAQLEKSRLLSDRFSAERPKGSFSTLEIQRTEQGDSAMYLCASSFPRTRRSSYNSPLHFGNGTRLTVT.